Listed below are T cell receptor beta chains from one sample, sequenced in a study of early T cells in non-severe SARS-CoV-2 infection. TCRdb processed the 5' RACE reads anew with MiXCR; each CDR3 protein has one entry. The data show roughly 30,000 distinct CDR3 sequences, 4.6% seen once. Sequenced: whole blood. Source of these receptors: an adult who was a healthcare worker with PCR-confirmed SARS-CoV-2 infection or an uninfected control (not recorded which). Each CDR3 is given with its conserved first and last residue. D genes are given only for firm matches. Clone sizes are given selectively: once, few, many, or a class where the clone is expanded.

TRBJ2-2,-,many,TRBV6-5,TGTGCCAGCTCACGGACATCCTCTGGGTCCCCGAACACCGGGGAGCTGTTTTTT,CASSRTSSGSPNTGELFF
TRBJ1-2,-,-,TRBV30,TGTGCCTGGAGTGCATTTTCTGGCGACTACACCTTC,CAWSAFSGDYTF
TRBJ2-1,-,many,TRBV11-1,TGTGCCAGCAGCACGCTCAGGGACAATGAGCAGTTCTTC,CASSTLRDNEQFF
TRBJ2-7,-,-,TRBV28,TGTGCCAGCAGTTTATCCAGGCACTCCTACGAGCAGTACTTC,CASSLSRHSYEQYF
TRBJ2-3,TRBD2,many,TRBV10-3,TGTGCCATCAGTTCGGGACTAGCCAGCACAGATACGCAGTATTTT,CAISSGLASTDTQYF
TRBJ2-7,-,many,TRBV12-3/TRBV12-4,TGTGCCAGCAGTTATAGAGGGGGAGGCCCTTACGAGCAGTACTTC,CASSYRGGGPYEQYF
TRBJ2-7,-,many,TRBV18,TGTGCCAGCACGGCCGGGGGCTCCTACGAGCAGTACTTC,CASTAGGSYEQYF
TRBJ2-3,TRBD1,few,TRBV28,TGTGCCAGCAGTTCTAACAGACAGGGGAATACGCAGTATTTT,CASSSNRQGNTQYF
TRBJ2-2,TRBD1,-,TRBV2,TGTGCCGGACGGACAGGGAACACCGGGGAGCTGTTTTTT,CAGRTGNTGELFF
TRBJ2-1,TRBD2,-,TRBV5-4,TGTGACAGCAGTGGGACTAGCGGCTCCTACAATGAGCAGTTCTTC,CDSSGTSGSYNEQFF
TRBJ2-1,-,many,TRBV9,TGTGCCAGCAGCTCACCCCCCAGGTCGGGATACAATGAGCAGTTCTTC,CASSSPPRSGYNEQFF
TRBJ2-7,-,many,TRBV5-1,TGCGCCAGCACTCCCGGGACGGGTGGGTACGAGCAGTACTTC,CASTPGTGGYEQYF
TRBJ1-4,-,many,TRBV27,TGTGCCAGCAGTTTATCCTGGACCCAAGGAGAAAAACTGTTTTTT,CASSLSWTQGEKLFF
TRBJ2-7,-,many,TRBV20-1,TGCAGTGCTAGAGACCCACCTCAGGAGCAGGGGATCTACGAGCAGTACTTC,CSARDPPQEQGIYEQYF